The entry below describes one T cell receptor beta chain. This entry belongs to a study of CD8+ T cells in alopecia areata. Extraction of RNA preceded its reverse transcription into cDNA, which served as the sequencing template. Some clones are missing from TCRdb's copy, which holds only in-frame ones; the method was immunoSEQ multiplex PCR. The sample holds fewer than 200,000 clones, about 63% seen once. The specimen comprised CD4+ T cells sorted from blood, sampled at week 0. This receptor was taken from a human donor with alopecia areata.

CDR3 region: CASSQNLRGYEQYF. The CDR3 DNA is TGTGCCAGCAGCCAAAACCTCAGGGGCTACGAGCAGTACTTC. The V gene is TRBV4-2, the J gene TRBJ2-7; TRBD1 is a possible D gene (6 bases). The CDR3 length is 14 residues. Trimming cost V 2 bases and J 3 bases, with 11 bases left between them. Germline V gene sequence: CDR1 LGHNA, CDR2 YNFKEQ.